This T cell receptor beta chain was sequenced during a study of high-grade serous ovarian cancer treatment subgroups. Study context: Mean per sample: about 14,000 reads, 7,400 or so unique TCR beta rearrangements.

The study's findings and limits: Tumors within one patient showed repertoire similarity of roughly 0.095 to 0.8. Without spatial data, bulk sequencing limits insight into HGSC tumor diversity.

Regarding this clone: The antigen is not known.

Tumor samples were taken before definitive surgery or chemotherapy. Repertoires were generated with immunoSEQ multiplex PCR, while TCRdb's copy carries only in-frame clones and drops some. The table shows about 36,000 clones, with about 80% occurring only once. The sequenced sample consisted of tumor tissue. The source of this sequence is a human donor with high-grade serous ovarian cancer.

The CDR3 region is CASSARDRHNEQFF. Here the CDR3 DNA reads TGTGCCAGCAGCGCCCGGGACAGACACAATGAGCAGTTCTTC. V is TRBV5-6 and J is TRBJ2-1; 7 bases match TRBD1. Losses at the gene ends were 4 bases for V and 5 bases for J; bases not matched to a gene: 6. Germline CDR1 SGHDT, CDR2 YYEEEE. CDR3 length: 14 amino acids.